The entry below gives a single T cell receptor (beta chain) sequence along with its context. The sample is drawn from a study of blood T cell repertoires in COVID-19. Study-level information: Researchers got acute and convalescent COVID-19 samples from the United States, Italy and Spain. In each case, the material was cDNA or gDNA derived from T cells, B-cell-depleted T cells, or PBMCs.

This CDR3 has 15 residues. Germline V gene lookup returns CDR1 MNHEY and CDR2 SVGAGI. The junction had 5 bases not matched to a gene; V was cut back by 6 bases and J by 0 bases. The assay was immunoSEQ multiplex PCR, and TCRdb's table has in-frame clones only and misses some. The repertoire holds roughly 66,000 clones, around 90% seen once, with 6% to 9.5% in the top ten. The chain combines TRBV6-5 with TRBJ1-1, with TRBD1 identical over 9 bases. The source material was peripheral blood. The receptor was derived from a human donor in a cohort sampled during active COVID-19. The CDR3 coding sequence is TGTGCCAGCAGACCGGGACAGGGATTGAACACTGAAGCTTTCTTT. Its protein is CASRPGQGLNTEAFF.